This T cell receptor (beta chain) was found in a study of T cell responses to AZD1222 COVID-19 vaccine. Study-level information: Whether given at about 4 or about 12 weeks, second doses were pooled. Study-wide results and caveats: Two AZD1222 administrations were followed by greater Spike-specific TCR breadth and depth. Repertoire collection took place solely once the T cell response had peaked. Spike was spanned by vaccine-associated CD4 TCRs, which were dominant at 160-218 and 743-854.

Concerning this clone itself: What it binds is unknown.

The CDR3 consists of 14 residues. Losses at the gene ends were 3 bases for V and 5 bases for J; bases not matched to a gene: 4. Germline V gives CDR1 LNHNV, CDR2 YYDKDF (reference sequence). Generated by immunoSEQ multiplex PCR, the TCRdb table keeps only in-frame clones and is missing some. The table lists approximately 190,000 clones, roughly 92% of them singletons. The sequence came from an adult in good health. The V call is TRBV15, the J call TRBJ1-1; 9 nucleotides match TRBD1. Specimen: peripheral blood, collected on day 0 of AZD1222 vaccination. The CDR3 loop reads CATSRGQGRTEAFF. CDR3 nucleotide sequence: TGTGCCACCAGCAGGGGACAGGGTCGAACTGAAGCTTTCTTT.